This T cell receptor beta chain comes out of a study of T cell responses to AZD1222 COVID-19 vaccine (dated by TCRdb to the early 2020s). For the study in its entirety: A total of more than 230 trial participants underwent TCR sequencing, of whom nearly 210 had received two doses of AZD1222 and 26 had received two doses of the MenACWY control vaccine. Trial participants were enrolled by age into 18-55, 56-69 and 70-plus year subgroups, with roughly 160, 29 and 62 TCR-sequenced participants respectively.

Paper-wide results and their limitations: Only five or six AZD1222 recipients were SARS-CoV-2 seropositive at baseline, limiting conclusions about previously exposed vaccinees. Spike-specific TCR breadth and depth rose significantly after two AZD1222 doses compared with day 0 and with MenACWY recipients. Because no day 14 peak-response samples were available, the repertoires could be characterized only after the peak T cell response. Participants were mostly white British, with more females than males. The authors suggested clonal diversity may have been underestimated. Reportedly, close to half of the unique spike-specific TCRs recognized epitopes lying outside the regions that are mutated in the B.1.351 and B.1.1.7 variants. In the small 56-69-year group, the increase in depth fell short of significance, most likely because of low power. Vaccine-associated CD4 TCRs spanned the whole spike protein, with dominant responses in regions 160-218 and 743-854.

The time point label for this specimen denotes: about 28 days (+/-7) after the second vaccine dose. AZD1222 recipients with second doses at about 4 weeks or about 12 weeks were pooled, because spike-specific TCR depth and breadth did not differ between schedules. Samples from vaccinated people were obtained from the UK trials COV001 and COV002, which included a single-blind randomized controlled phase 2/3 trial of AZD1222 (ChAdOx1 nCoV-19) in healthy adults. Trial participant PBMC samples were collected at day 0 and day 28 after the second dose for TCRbeta chain sequencing. Relative to germline, V is 5 bases shorter and J is 4 bases shorter, with 12 bases between their ends. The CDR3 has 13 amino acids, counting the end cysteine and phenylalanine. Only the CDR3 part of the read is kept: 39 bases, read in frame from the first base. CDR1 and CDR2 are drawn from the germline V gene (reference sequence): LNHDA, SQIVND.

The CDR3 regions of human TCRbeta chains were analyzed by immunosequencing. The published analysis was carried out like this. Repertoire TCRs were checked for matches against a reference library of SARS-CoV-2-specific TCRs that had been generated using the MIRA antigen-specificity platform. Breadth was defined as the fraction of unique TCRs that were SARS-CoV-2-associated, and depth was defined as the fraction of total T cells that were SARS-CoV-2-associated. Using the MIRA data, each spike-specific TCR was assigned both to the spike region to which the TCR was reactive and to a CD4 or CD8 class. Log10-transformed breadth and depth values were compared by one-way ANOVA with Sidak's multiple comparisons tests. The clones in this table, taken by TCRdb from immuneACCESS, are in-frame only. Not every clone is retained; where verified, under half of the shortfall comes from an unresolved V gene, and the cause of the rest is unknown. Clone size and the V and J calls come from that table; the DNA yielded D and trimming. The sample table holds about 120,000 clones, of which more than 85% were seen once. The top ten hold 6% to 8% of the sample.

Turning to this clone: What this receptor recognizes is not known. One base away there is no much larger clone; base qualities are not given.

The TCR originated in an adult who received the AZD1222 COVID-19 vaccine. Sequencing was performed on peripheral blood, taken 28 days after the second AZD1222 dose. This sequence uses TRBV19 and TRBJ2-7; a weak D assignment points to TRBD2 (6 bases agree). The nucleotide sequence reads TGTGCCAGTAGTCCTGGTGGAGGGTACGAGCAGTACTTC. It translates as CASSPGGGYEQYF.